What follows describes a single TCR beta chain. The target antigen is unknown. The sample is drawn from a study of T-cell memory formation after mild COVID-19. On the study more broadly: TCR clusters showed largely donor specificity.

CDR3 length: 14 residues. V lost 1 base to trimming and J lost 11 bases, with 12 bases between them. CDR1 is SGHTA, CDR2 FQGNSA, per germline. Study outcomes and limitations: CM and EM subsets held most contracting CD4+ clones; EMRA held CD8+ ones.

Using constant-segment primers, 5'RACE produced TCR alpha and TCR beta cDNA libraries carrying sample barcodes and UMIs. MiXCR was run by TCRdb on the 5' RACE reads, yielding one entry per CDR3 protein. The sample lists 150,000 to 200,000 distinct CDR3 sequences, around a tenth occurring once. This clonotype originated in a young man who had mild COVID-19 (a few samples of this study predate the infection). Cell type and time point are not known. J is TRBJ1-6 and V is TRBV7-2, with a possible D match to TRBD1 (6 bases). Material: PBMCs or a T cell subset sorted from them (not recorded which). CDR3 nucleotides: TGTGCCAGCAGCTTAGTCAGGGGAGAGACACCCCTCCACTTT. Residues: CASSLVRGETPLHF.